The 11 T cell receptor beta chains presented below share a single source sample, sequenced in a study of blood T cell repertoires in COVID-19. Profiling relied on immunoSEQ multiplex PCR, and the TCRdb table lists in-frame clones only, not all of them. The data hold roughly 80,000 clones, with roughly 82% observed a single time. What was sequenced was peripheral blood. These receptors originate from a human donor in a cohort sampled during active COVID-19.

Here the CDR3 DNA reads TGTGCCAGCAACCCAGGGGGTACAGATACGCAGTATTTT. Encoded protein: CASNPGGTDTQYF. This chain joins TRBV11-2 and TRBJ2-3; 7 bases align to TRBD1. J gave up 3 bases and V 7 bases, and 4 bases lay outside the gene matches. CDR1 SGHAT and CDR2 FQNNGV come from the germline V gene. There are 13 residues in the CDR3.

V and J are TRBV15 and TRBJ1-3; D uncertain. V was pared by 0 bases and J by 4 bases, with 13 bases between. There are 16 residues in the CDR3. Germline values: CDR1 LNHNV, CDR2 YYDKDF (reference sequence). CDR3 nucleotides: TGTGCCACCAGCAGAGATGACCTAGTTGCCGGAAACACCATATATTTT. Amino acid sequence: CATSRDDLVAGNTIYF.

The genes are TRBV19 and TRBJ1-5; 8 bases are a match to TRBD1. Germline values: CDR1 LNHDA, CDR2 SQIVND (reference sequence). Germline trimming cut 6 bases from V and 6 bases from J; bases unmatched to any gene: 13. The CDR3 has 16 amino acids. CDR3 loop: CASSFRMTGVGQPQHF. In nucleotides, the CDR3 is TGTGCCAGTAGCTTTCGAATGACAGGGGTGGGTCAGCCCCAGCATTTT.

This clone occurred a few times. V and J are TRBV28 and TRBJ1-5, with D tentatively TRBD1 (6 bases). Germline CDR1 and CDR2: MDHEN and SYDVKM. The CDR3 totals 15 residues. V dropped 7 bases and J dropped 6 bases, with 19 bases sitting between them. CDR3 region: CASKSAGDPIQPQHF. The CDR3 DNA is TGTGCCAGCAAGTCTGCAGGGGACCCTATTCAGCCCCAGCATTTT.

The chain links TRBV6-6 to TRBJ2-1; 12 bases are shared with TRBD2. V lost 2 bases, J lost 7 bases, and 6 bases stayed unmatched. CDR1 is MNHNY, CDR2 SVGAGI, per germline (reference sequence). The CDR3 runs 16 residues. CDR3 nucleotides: TGTGCCAGCAGTTACCAGACTAGCGGGGGTTTGAATGAGCAGTTCTTC. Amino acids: CASSYQTSGGLNEQFF.

CDR3 bases: TGTGCCAGCAGCCAGGCTTGGACTAGCTCCGGCGAGCAGTACTTC. Encoded protein: CASSQAWTSSGEQYF. The genes are TRBV3-1 (or the pseudogene TRBV3-2) and TRBJ2-7; 8 bases fit TRBD2. Germline CDR1 is LGHDT and CDR2 is YNNKEL (reference sequence). With 3 bases clipped from V and 6 bases from J, the junction kept 10 bases outside the gene matches. The CDR3 runs 15 residues.

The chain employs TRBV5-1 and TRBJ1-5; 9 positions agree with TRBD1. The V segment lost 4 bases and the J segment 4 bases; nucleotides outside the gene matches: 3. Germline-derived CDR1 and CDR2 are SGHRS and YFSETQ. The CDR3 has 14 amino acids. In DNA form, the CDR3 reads TGCGCCAGCAGCCGTGGACAGGGGAATCAGCCCCAGCATTTT. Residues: CASSRGQGNQPQHF.

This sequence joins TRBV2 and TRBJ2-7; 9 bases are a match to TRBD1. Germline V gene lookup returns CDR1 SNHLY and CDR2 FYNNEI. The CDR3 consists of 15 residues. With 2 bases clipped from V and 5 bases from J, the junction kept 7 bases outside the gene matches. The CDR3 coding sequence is TGTGCCAGCAGTGAATTCCGGACAGGGGAAAACGAGCAGTACTTC. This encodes CASSEFRTGENEQYF.

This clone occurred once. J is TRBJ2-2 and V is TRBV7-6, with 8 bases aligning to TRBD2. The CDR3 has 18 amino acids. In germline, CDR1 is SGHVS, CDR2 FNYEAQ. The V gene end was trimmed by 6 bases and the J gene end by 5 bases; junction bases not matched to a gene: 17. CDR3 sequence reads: CASSSQMPGLVGTGELFF. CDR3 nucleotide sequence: TGTGCCAGCAGTTCTCAGATGCCGGGACTAGTCGGTACCGGGGAGCTGTTTTTT.

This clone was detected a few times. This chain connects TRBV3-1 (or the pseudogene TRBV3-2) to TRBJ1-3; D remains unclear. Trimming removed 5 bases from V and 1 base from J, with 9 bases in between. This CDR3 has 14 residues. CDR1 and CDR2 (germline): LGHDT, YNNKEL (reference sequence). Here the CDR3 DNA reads TGTGCCAGCAGCGAACAGTGGTCTGGAAACACCATATATTTT. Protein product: CASSEQWSGNTIYF.

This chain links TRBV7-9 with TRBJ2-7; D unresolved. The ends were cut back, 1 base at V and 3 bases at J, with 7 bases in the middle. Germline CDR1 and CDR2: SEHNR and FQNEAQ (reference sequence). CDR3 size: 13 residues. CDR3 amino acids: CASSLGADYEQYF. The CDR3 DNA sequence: TGTGCCAGCAGCTTAGGGGCCGACTACGAGCAGTACTTC. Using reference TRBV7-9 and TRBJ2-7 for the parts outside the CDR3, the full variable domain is DTGVSQNPRHKITKRGQNVTFRCDPISEHNRLYWYRQTLGQGPEFLTYFQNEAQLEKSRLLSDRFSAERPKGSFSTLEIQRTEQGDSAMYLCASSLGADYEQYFGPGTRLTVT.